This is a list of T cell receptor beta chains from one sample in a study of OX40 agonist ivuxolimab in advanced cancers. TCRdb's table, derived via immunoSEQ multiplex PCR, lists solely in-frame clones and lacks some. The sample lists about 87,000 clones, roughly 83% occurring once. Sequenced here: CD4+ or CD8+ T cells sorted from blood, sampled in a trial of the OX40 agonist ivuxolimab. All receptors derive from an adult with an advanced solid tumor such as melanoma, head and neck, liver or kidney cancer. Each CDR3 is given with its conserved first and last residue. The D gene is left open where the match is weak. Some rows have no size entry. The others give once, few or many, or a class for an expanded clone.

TGTGCCAGCAGTTACTCGATACTGGGAGGCTATGGCTACACCTTC	CASSYSILGGYGYTF	.	once	TRBV6-5	TRBJ1-2	15
TGTGCCAGCAGCGTAGCGAACGGAGTAGAGCGAGAGACCCAGTACTTC	CASSVANGVERETQYF	.	few	TRBV9	TRBJ2-5	16
TGTGCCAGCAGTTGGACAGGGAGGAATTCACCCCTCCACTTT	CASSWTGRNSPLHF	TRBD1	.	TRBV6-5	TRBJ1-6	14
TGTGCCAGCAGTGGACAGGGGGCGCTGGGCTATGGCTACACCTTC	CASSGQGALGYGYTF	TRBD1	.	TRBV2	TRBJ1-2	15
TGTGCCAGCAGCCAGGTTCGGGGGGGGACTAGCGGCTACACCTTC	CASSQVRGGTSGYTF	.	once	TRBV14	TRBJ1-2	15
TGTGCCAGCTCACCCGCCGCCGCCAACAATGAGCAGTTCTTC	CASSPAAANNEQFF	.	.	TRBV18	TRBJ2-1	14
TGTGCCAGTGCCTGGACAGCATATAGCAATCAGCCCCAGCATTTT	CASAWTAYSNQPQHF	.	.	TRBV2	TRBJ1-5	15
TGTGCCAGCAGCTTAAGTGCCGGCTCCTACAATGAGCAGTTCTTC	CASSLSAGSYNEQFF	.	.	TRBV7-3	TRBJ2-1	15
TGTGCCAGCACCCTGGCCGAGGAGGACACCTCTGGAAACACCATATATTTT	CASTLAEEDTSGNTIYF	.	.	TRBV21-1	TRBJ1-3	17
TGTGCCAGCACTCCTTTGAGGGGAGATACGCAGTATTTT	CASTPLRGDTQYF	.	.	TRBV2	TRBJ2-3	13
TGCGCCAGCAGCCAATTTAGACAGGGCTATGGCTACACCTTC	CASSQFRQGYGYTF	TRBD1	.	TRBV4-3	TRBJ1-2	14
TGTGCTAGCAGTACGGGGCCGCGTGGGGAGCAGTTCTTC	CASSTGPRGEQFF	.	once	TRBV7-7	TRBJ2-1	13
TGCGCCAGCAGCCAAGTCGCGGGGGGTTTGACAGATACGCAGTATTTT	CASSQVAGGLTDTQYF	TRBD2	.	TRBV4-3	TRBJ2-3	16
TGTGCCAGTAGTGAGTCAGATCAAGAGACCCAGTACTTC	CASSESDQETQYF	.	once	TRBV19	TRBJ2-5	13
TGTGCCAGCAGCAGGGACAACTACTACGAGCAGTACTTC	CASSRDNYYEQYF	.	.	TRBV7-2	TRBJ2-7	13
TGCAGCGTTATTGATTCCGGCAACACTGAAGCTTTCTTT	CSVIDSGNTEAFF	.	.	TRBV29-1	TRBJ1-1	13
TGTGCTAGCAGCCGGGACAGGGCCAGGGAGACCCAGTACTTC	CASSRDRARETQYF	TRBD1	.	TRBV7-7	TRBJ2-5	14
TGCGCCAGCAGCCCGGTCGGGACGGGGAGCTCCTACGAGCAGTACTTC	CASSPVGTGSSYEQYF	.	.	TRBV4-1	TRBJ2-7	16
TGTGCCTGGAGTGCGGGGACGTTCGGGATTGGCTATGGCTACACCTTC	CAWSAGTFGIGYGYTF	.	.	TRBV30	TRBJ1-2	16
TGTGCCAGCAGCCGCGGGACAGAGGTTTATGGCTACACCTTC	CASSRGTEVYGYTF	TRBD1	.	TRBV4-2	TRBJ1-2	14
TGCAGCCTTGGGGCAGGGGACCATGGCTACACCTTC	CSLGAGDHGYTF	.	.	TRBV29-1	TRBJ1-2	12
TGTGCCAGCAGCCCAAGGACGGGGGGCTCCTACAATGAGCAGTTCTTC	CASSPRTGGSYNEQFF	TRBD2	.	TRBV7-9	TRBJ2-1	16
TGTGCCAGCAGTGATGTCCAGGGGGGCCCCGGGGAGCTGTTTTTT	CASSDVQGGPGELFF	.	.	TRBV6-1	TRBJ2-2	15
TGTGCCAGCCAGGTCGGGGAGGGTGGCTACACCTTC	CASQVGEGGYTF	.	.	TRBV6-1	TRBJ1-2	12
TGTGCCAGCAGCTTGACTGAGACTAGCGGGGGGGCCCACGAGCAGTACTTC	CASSLTETSGGAHEQYF	TRBD2	.	TRBV5-5	TRBJ2-7	17
TGTGCCAGCAGCTTAGACGCCTACGAGCAGTACTTC	CASSLDAYEQYF	.	.	TRBV7-9	TRBJ2-7	12
TGTGCCAGCAGTGGCAGAGGGGACGGTGAAGCTTTCTTT	CASSGRGDGEAFF	.	.	TRBV2	TRBJ1-1	13
TGTGCCAGCAGCTTAAGTCAGGGAAGCAATCAGCCCCAGCATTTT	CASSLSQGSNQPQHF	.	.	TRBV7-9	TRBJ1-5	15
TGCGCCAGCAGCCAACAGGGTTACCAAGAGACCCAGTACTTC	CASSQQGYQETQYF	.	.	TRBV5-1	TRBJ2-5	14
TGTGCCAGCTCACCTGCAGGGCCCCAAGAGACCCAGTACTTC	CASSPAGPQETQYF	.	.	TRBV18	TRBJ2-5	14
TGTGCCAGCAGCCTAGGCGGACGGCAAGGGTACGAGCAGTACTTC	CASSLGGRQGYEQYF	.	.	TRBV7-2	TRBJ2-7	15
TGTGCCTGGAGGGGTCCGGGGGGCGGTTCACCCCTCCACTTT	CAWRGPGGGSPLHF	.	once	TRBV30	TRBJ1-6	14
TGTGCCAGCAGTTACTCAGGGATACGGGGTGAAAAACTGTTTTTT	CASSYSGIRGEKLFF	.	.	TRBV6-5	TRBJ1-4	15
TGTGCCAGCAGCTTAGCGGTGAGGCAGAAAGCTTTCTTT	CASSLAVRQKAFF	.	.	TRBV7-2	TRBJ1-1	13
TGTGCCAGCAGCTTACGGACTAGGGACAAGGGTACGCAGTATTTT	CASSLRTRDKGTQYF	.	.	TRBV7-3	TRBJ2-3	15
TGTGCCAGCAGTGTGTCGCCAGCGGGGAAAACAGATACGCAGTATTTT	CASSVSPAGKTDTQYF	TRBD2	.	TRBV6-1	TRBJ2-3	16
TGCGCCAGCAGCCAGGGAAAACAGGGTCGGGGGCGAGGAGGCTACACCTTC	CASSQGKQGRGRGGYTF	.	.	TRBV4-3	TRBJ1-2	17
TGTGCCAGCAGCTTAGTACTCAACAATGAGCAGTTCTTC	CASSLVLNNEQFF	.	once	TRBV7-8	TRBJ2-1	13
TGTGCCAGCAGTTGGGACAGGGAAAATGAAAAACTGTTTTTT	CASSWDRENEKLFF	.	.	TRBV21-1	TRBJ1-4	14
TGCGCCAGCACCCTAGACGAGCAGTACTTC	CASTLDEQYF	.	.	TRBV5-1	TRBJ2-7	10
TGTGCCAGCAATAAACAGGGGGCCGATGAGCAGTTCTTC	CASNKQGADEQFF	TRBD1	.	TRBV6-5	TRBJ2-1	13
TGTGCCGGACGTGCGGAGCGCCTGAGCACTGAAGCTTTCTTT	CAGRAERLSTEAFF	.	.	TRBV30	TRBJ1-1	14
TGTGCCTGGAGTCCCAACTACAATGAGCAGTTCTTC	CAWSPNYNEQFF	.	.	TRBV30	TRBJ2-1	12
TGTGCCAGCAGTTATCACAGGTATTCGGCTAATTCACCCCTCCACTTT	CASSYHRYSANSPLHF	.	.	TRBV6-9	TRBJ1-6	16
TGTGCCAGCAGCTTGAGCCAACTTCGTGGCTACACCTTC	CASSLSQLRGYTF	.	.	TRBV5-4	TRBJ1-2	13
TGTGCCAGCAAAGGGACAGGGGGCGCCTACAATGAGCAGTTCTTC	CASKGTGGAYNEQFF	TRBD1	.	TRBV6-1	TRBJ2-1	15
TGTGCTAGTGGTTGGAAACCGGGCACTGAAGCTTTCTTT	CASGWKPGTEAFF	.	medium-sized	TRBV12-5	TRBJ1-1	13
TGTGCCAGCAGCCCGGACAGAACCTCCACTGAAGCTTTCTTT	CASSPDRTSTEAFF	.	few	TRBV7-2	TRBJ1-1	14
TGCGCCAGCAGTCAATGGCTCAAAGAGAAACTGTTTTTT	CASSQWLKEKLFF	.	.	TRBV23-1	TRBJ1-4	13
TGTGCCAGCAGTCCCCGACAGTTTTCTAGCACAGATACGCAGTATTTT	CASSPRQFSSTDTQYF	.	.	TRBV27	TRBJ2-3	16
TGTGCCAGCAGCGGACAGGAGGCAACTAATGAAAAACTGTTTTTT	CASSGQEATNEKLFF	TRBD1	few	TRBV5-6	TRBJ1-4	15